This T cell receptor beta chain was captured by sequencing in a study of blood T cell repertoires in COVID-19. The CDR3 is made up of 16 amino acids. CDR1 MNHEY and CDR2 SVGEGT come from the germline V gene. Trimming took off 0 bases at V and 0 bases at J, with 8 bases between the two ends. Data came from immunoSEQ multiplex PCR; TCRdb stores just in-frame clones and leaves some out. This table holds fewer than 300,000 clones, approximately 81% found once. The receptor was isolated from a woman between 18 and 30 years old with acute or convalescent COVID-19. The specimen was peripheral blood. The rearrangement joins TRBV6-2 or TRBV6-3 to TRBJ2-2; no definite D call. CDR3 residues: CASSYSNRANTGELFF. The CDR3 nucleotides read TGTGCCAGCAGTTACTCGAATCGGGCGAACACCGGGGAGCTGTTTTTT.